Each of the 6 T cell receptor beta chains below was sequenced from the same sample in a study of OX40 agonist ivuxolimab in advanced cancers. Clones were sequenced by immunoSEQ multiplex PCR, and TCRdb holds only the in-frame ones, with some missing. The data show some 80,000 clones, 70% to 90% seen once. The specimen comprised CD4+ or CD8+ T cells sorted from blood, sampled in a trial of the OX40 agonist ivuxolimab. The receptors were gathered from an adult with an advanced solid tumor such as melanoma, head and neck, liver or kidney cancer.

This chain links TRBV19 with TRBJ1-3; D is unclear. Germline V lookup: CDR1 LNHDA, CDR2 SQIVND (reference sequence). The CDR3 spans 12 residues. Trimming cost V 7 bases and J 5 bases, with 9 bases left between them. CDR3 sequence: CASNLERNTIYF. The CDR3 DNA reads as TGTGCCAGTAACCTCGAGAGAAACACCATATATTTT.

The CDR3 sequence: CASSQERINYGYTF. In DNA, the CDR3 is TGTGCCAGCAGCCAAGAACGTATAAACTATGGCTACACCTTC. The rearrangement joins TRBV14 to TRBJ1-2; D not resolved. Per the germline V gene, CDR1 is SGHDN and CDR2 is FVKESK. The CDR3 length is 14 residues. The V gene lost 0 bases and the J gene lost 2 bases, with 7 bases spanning the gap.

The chain employs TRBV18 and TRBJ1-2; perhaps TRBD1 as D (5 bases). CDR3 length: 13 amino acids. Germline CDR1 and CDR2: KGHSH and LQKENI. Between the trimmed V and J ends, which lost 8 bases and 8 bases, there was a span of 18 bases. The chain's CDR3 is CASTATEGEGYTF. CDR3 nucleotide sequence: TGTGCCAGCACAGCGACAGAGGGCGAAGGCTACACCTTC.

The chain uses TRBV27 and TRBJ2-5, with no clear D. This CDR3 comprises 15 residues. Germline-derived CDR1 and CDR2 are MNHEY and SMNVEV (reference sequence). Between the trimmed V and J ends, which lost 0 bases and 2 bases, there was a span of 10 bases. In DNA, the CDR3 is TGTGCCAGCAGTTTATCGTGGCAGCCTCAAGAGACCCAGTACTTC. Protein sequence: CASSLSWQPQETQYF.

The genes are TRBV4-1 and TRBJ1-3, with a possible D match to TRBD1 (5 bases). CDR1 MGHRA and CDR2 YSYEKL come from the germline V gene. V lost 0 bases, J lost 0 bases, and 9 bases lay in between. The CDR3 runs to 16 residues. The CDR3, as DNA: TGCGCCAGCAGCCAAGATTTGAGGGGCTCTGGAAACACCATATATTTT. This sequence encodes CASSQDLRGSGNTIYF.

The gene calls are TRBV7-8 and TRBJ2-2; D might be TRBD2 (6 bases). V shed 0 bases and J shed 7 bases, with 6 bases lying between them. CDR3 length equals 13 residues. Germline CDR1 and CDR2: SGHVS and FQNEAQ. For the CDR3, the DNA is TGTGCCAGCAGCTTAGCGGGGGGCGGGGAGCTGTTTTTT. As protein: CASSLAGGGELFF.